This is a list of T cell receptor beta chains from one sample in a study of OX40 agonist ivuxolimab in advanced cancers. Only in-frame clones appear in the TCRdb table, and some are missing; sequencing was by immunoSEQ multiplex PCR. This table holds over 65,000 clones, roughly 84% found once. The starting material was CD4+ or CD8+ T cells sorted from blood, obtained in a trial of the OX40 agonist ivuxolimab. The receptors here all came from an adult with an advanced solid tumor such as melanoma, head and neck, liver or kidney cancer. Both conserved end residues are part of each CDR3. The D gene is left open where the match is weak. Not all rows give a size; the values are once, few, many and, for expanded clones, a class.

d_call: .; v_call: TRBV6-1; j_call: TRBJ2-7; clone_size: .; cdr3_aa: CASSEALRAAPPYEQYF; cdr3_nt: TGTGCCAGCAGTGAAGCGCTTCGGGCAGCCCCTCCCTACGAGCAGTACTTC
d_call: .; v_call: TRBV2; j_call: TRBJ1-5; clone_size: .; cdr3_aa: CASRYYNQPQHF; cdr3_nt: TGTGCCAGCAGGTACTACAATCAGCCCCAGCATTTT
d_call: TRBD2; v_call: TRBV4-2; j_call: TRBJ2-3; clone_size: .; cdr3_aa: CASSQVSGGTDTQYF; cdr3_nt: TGTGCCAGCAGCCAAGTTAGCGGGGGGACAGATACGCAGTATTTT
d_call: TRBD1; v_call: TRBV19; j_call: TRBJ1-5; clone_size: .; cdr3_aa: CASSLSGQGVGQPQHF; cdr3_nt: TGTGCCAGTAGCCTATCTGGACAGGGTGTCGGGCAGCCCCAGCATTTT
d_call: .; v_call: TRBV18; j_call: TRBJ1-5; clone_size: .; cdr3_aa: CASSAQGVNQPQHF; cdr3_nt: TGTGCCAGCTCAGCGCAGGGAGTCAATCAGCCCCAGCATTTT
d_call: .; v_call: TRBV2; j_call: TRBJ1-3; clone_size: .; cdr3_aa: CASGQTGQAGNTIYF; cdr3_nt: TGTGCCAGCGGGCAGACCGGCCAGGCGGGAAACACCATATATTTT
d_call: TRBD1; v_call: TRBV5-4; j_call: TRBJ1-1; clone_size: .; cdr3_aa: CASSLGQGSLEAFF; cdr3_nt: TGTGCCAGCAGCTTGGGACAGGGGTCCCTTGAAGCTTTCTTT
d_call: TRBD1; v_call: TRBV5-1; j_call: TRBJ2-1; clone_size: .; cdr3_aa: CASSLAQGVYNEQFF; cdr3_nt: TGCGCCAGCAGCTTGGCCCAGGGGGTCTACAATGAGCAGTTCTTC
d_call: .; v_call: TRBV23-1; j_call: TRBJ1-4; clone_size: .; cdr3_aa: CASSQSLGFNEKLFF; cdr3_nt: TGCGCCAGCAGTCAATCGTTGGGGTTTAATGAAAAACTGTTTTTT
d_call: .; v_call: TRBV10-2; j_call: TRBJ1-5; clone_size: .; cdr3_aa: CASSESGKSNQPQHF; cdr3_nt: TGCGCCAGCAGTGAGTCCGGGAAGAGCAATCAGCCCCAGCATTTT
d_call: .; v_call: TRBV7-3; j_call: TRBJ2-1; clone_size: .; cdr3_aa: CASSLVRRVSRNNEQFF; cdr3_nt: TGTGCCAGCAGCTTAGTCAGAAGAGTAAGTCGCAACAATGAGCAGTTCTTC
d_call: .; v_call: TRBV30; j_call: TRBJ1-2; clone_size: medium-sized; cdr3_aa: CAWALDGTVYGYTF; cdr3_nt: TGTGCCTGGGCCCTAGACGGGACGGTCTATGGCTACACCTTC
d_call: TRBD2; v_call: TRBV7-9; j_call: TRBJ2-1; clone_size: .; cdr3_aa: CASSSRLSGGAFNEQFF; cdr3_nt: TGTGCCAGCAGCTCCCGACTTAGCGGGGGGGCCTTCAATGAGCAGTTCTTC
d_call: .; v_call: TRBV7-9; j_call: TRBJ1-3; clone_size: .; cdr3_aa: CASSPSGTGGNTIYF; cdr3_nt: TGTGCCAGCAGCCCCTCAGGGACGGGTGGAAACACCATATATTTT
d_call: TRBD2; v_call: TRBV10-2; j_call: TRBJ2-2; clone_size: .; cdr3_aa: CASSEGSGRIGELFF; cdr3_nt: TGCGCCAGCAGTGAGGGAAGCGGGAGGATCGGGGAGCTGTTTTTT
d_call: TRBD1; v_call: TRBV11-1; j_call: TRBJ2-5; clone_size: .; cdr3_aa: CASSPGQGRKTQYF; cdr3_nt: TGTGCCAGCAGCCCGGGACAGGGTAGAAAGACCCAGTACTTC
d_call: .; v_call: TRBV27; j_call: TRBJ1-5; clone_size: .; cdr3_aa: CASSPSSGNQPQHF; cdr3_nt: TGTGCCAGCAGCCCGAGTTCTGGCAATCAGCCCCAGCATTTT
d_call: TRBD1; v_call: TRBV10-3; j_call: TRBJ1-2; clone_size: .; cdr3_aa: CAISLTSQGGSEGYTF; cdr3_nt: TGTGCCATCAGTTTAACAAGTCAGGGGGGTTCAGAAGGCTACACCTTC
d_call: .; v_call: TRBV27; j_call: TRBJ2-1; clone_size: .; cdr3_aa: CASSSPGRLYNEQFF; cdr3_nt: TGTGCCAGCAGTTCTCCGGGACGGCTTTACAATGAGCAGTTCTTC
d_call: TRBD1; v_call: TRBV18; j_call: TRBJ2-5; clone_size: .; cdr3_aa: CASSPPDRDQETQYF; cdr3_nt: TGTGCCAGCTCACCGCCGGACAGGGACCAAGAGACCCAGTACTTC
d_call: .; v_call: TRBV4-2; j_call: TRBJ2-7; clone_size: .; cdr3_aa: CASSQDRVTTYEQYF; cdr3_nt: TGTGCCAGCAGCCAAGATCGGGTTACTACCTACGAGCAGTACTTC
d_call: .; v_call: TRBV18; j_call: TRBJ2-1; clone_size: .; cdr3_aa: CASSPLRLAEQFF; cdr3_nt: TGTGCCAGCTCACCACTTCGCCTAGCGGAGCAGTTCTTC
d_call: .; v_call: TRBV10-1; j_call: TRBJ2-7; clone_size: .; cdr3_aa: CASSDGATATYEQYF; cdr3_nt: TGCGCCAGCAGTGATGGGGCGACAGCAACCTACGAGCAGTACTTC
d_call: TRBD2; v_call: TRBV5-1; j_call: TRBJ2-7; clone_size: once; cdr3_aa: CASSSLAVGSYEQYF; cdr3_nt: TGCGCCAGCAGTTCCCTAGCGGTCGGTTCCTACGAGCAGTACTTC
d_call: TRBD2; v_call: TRBV14; j_call: TRBJ2-3; clone_size: .; cdr3_aa: CASSQLAGDDTQYF; cdr3_nt: TGTGCCAGCAGCCAGTTAGCGGGGGACGATACGCAGTATTTT
d_call: TRBD2; v_call: TRBV7-2; j_call: TRBJ2-3; clone_size: .; cdr3_aa: CASSATLAGDTQYF; cdr3_nt: TGTGCCAGCAGCGCCACTCTAGCGGGAGATACGCAGTATTTT
d_call: TRBD2; v_call: TRBV4-1; j_call: TRBJ2-2; clone_size: .; cdr3_aa: CASSQPRGGLAATTGELFF; cdr3_nt: TGCGCCAGCAGCCAACCCAGGGGGGGACTAGCGGCAACCACCGGGGAGCTGTTTTTT
d_call: .; v_call: TRBV10-3; j_call: TRBJ2-7; clone_size: once; cdr3_aa: CAIRGGRDATYEQYF; cdr3_nt: TGTGCCATCAGGGGGGGGCGGGACGCTACCTACGAGCAGTACTTC
d_call: TRBD1; v_call: TRBV10-3; j_call: TRBJ1-3; clone_size: .; cdr3_aa: CASSGTGGDSGNTIYF; cdr3_nt: TGTGCCAGCTCCGGGACAGGGGGCGACTCTGGAAACACCATATATTTT
d_call: TRBD2; v_call: TRBV11-2; j_call: TRBJ2-1; clone_size: .; cdr3_aa: CASSLAVLGLALDNEQFF; cdr3_nt: TGTGCCAGCAGCTTAGCCGTCTTGGGACTAGCGCTCGACAATGAGCAGTTCTTC
d_call: TRBD2; v_call: TRBV7-9; j_call: TRBJ2-3; clone_size: .; cdr3_aa: CASSLGWGGTDTQYF; cdr3_nt: TGTGCCAGCAGCTTAGGTTGGGGGGGTACAGATACGCAGTATTTT
d_call: .; v_call: TRBV6-1; j_call: TRBJ1-4; clone_size: .; cdr3_aa: CASSERYRAWGEKLFF; cdr3_nt: TGTGCCAGCAGTGAACGATACCGCGCCTGGGGTGAAAAACTGTTTTTT
d_call: .; v_call: TRBV5-1; j_call: TRBJ1-3; clone_size: .; cdr3_aa: CASSWGDTSGNTIYF; cdr3_nt: TGCGCCAGCAGCTGGGGGGACACTTCTGGAAACACCATATATTTT
d_call: .; v_call: TRBV5-1; j_call: TRBJ2-7; clone_size: once; cdr3_aa: CASSLETLSYEQYF; cdr3_nt: TGCGCCAGCAGCTTGGAAACCCTCTCCTACGAGCAGTACTTC
d_call: .; v_call: TRBV6-5; j_call: TRBJ2-5; clone_size: .; cdr3_aa: CASSYSVLIQETQYF; cdr3_nt: TGTGCCAGCAGTTACTCGGTACTGATACAAGAGACCCAGTACTTC
d_call: TRBD2; v_call: TRBV9; j_call: TRBJ2-3; clone_size: .; cdr3_aa: CASSELAGDTDTQYF; cdr3_nt: TGTGCCAGCAGCGAACTAGCGGGGGACACAGATACGCAGTATTTT
d_call: .; v_call: TRBV13; j_call: TRBJ2-3; clone_size: .; cdr3_aa: CASSLGTTSTDTQYF; cdr3_nt: TGTGCCAGCAGCTTGGGCACAACAAGCACAGATACGCAGTATTTT
d_call: .; v_call: TRBV7-9; j_call: TRBJ1-1; clone_size: once; cdr3_aa: CASSLEENTEAFF; cdr3_nt: TGTGCCAGCAGCTTGGAAGAGAACACTGAAGCTTTCTTT
d_call: .; v_call: TRBV27; j_call: TRBJ2-3; clone_size: .; cdr3_aa: CASSSRTASTDTQYF; cdr3_nt: TGTGCCAGCAGTTCCCGGACAGCTAGCACAGATACGCAGTATTTT
d_call: .; v_call: TRBV7-9; j_call: TRBJ1-3; clone_size: .; cdr3_aa: CASSPTRDTIYF; cdr3_nt: TGTGCCAGCAGCCCAACGCGGGACACCATATATTTT
d_call: .; v_call: TRBV7-2; j_call: TRBJ2-7; clone_size: .; cdr3_aa: CASSLTGGSGYEQYF; cdr3_nt: TGTGCCAGCAGCTTGACGGGGGGCTCCGGCTACGAGCAGTACTTC
d_call: TRBD1; v_call: TRBV5-4; j_call: TRBJ1-1; clone_size: .; cdr3_aa: CASSKGQGTPEAFF; cdr3_nt: TGTGCCAGCAGCAAGGGACAGGGGACTCCTGAAGCTTTCTTT
d_call: TRBD2; v_call: TRBV7-3; j_call: TRBJ2-1; clone_size: .; cdr3_aa: CASSLGLAGVNEQFF; cdr3_nt: TGTGCCAGCAGCTTGGGACTAGCGGGCGTCAATGAGCAGTTCTTC
d_call: TRBD1; v_call: TRBV6-1; j_call: TRBJ2-7; clone_size: .; cdr3_aa: CASSERLSQGALRGYEQYF; cdr3_nt: TGTGCCAGCAGTGAACGTCTGTCACAGGGGGCGCTTCGGGGTTACGAGCAGTACTTC
d_call: TRBD2; v_call: TRBV11-3; j_call: TRBJ2-7; clone_size: .; cdr3_aa: CASSPAFGLAGYKQYF; cdr3_nt: TGTGCCAGCAGCCCCGCCTTCGGACTAGCTGGCTACAAGCAGTACTTC
d_call: .; v_call: TRBV7-2; j_call: TRBJ1-1; clone_size: .; cdr3_aa: CASSLQTGTTEAFF; cdr3_nt: TGTGCCAGCAGCTTACAAACAGGGACCACTGAAGCTTTCTTT
d_call: .; v_call: TRBV5-1; j_call: TRBJ2-7; clone_size: .; cdr3_aa: CASSRGLPSSYEQYF; cdr3_nt: TGCGCCAGCAGCCGCGGACTCCCCAGCTCCTACGAGCAGTACTTC
d_call: TRBD1; v_call: TRBV6-4; j_call: TRBJ2-7; clone_size: .; cdr3_aa: CASSDSSAPDRGYPYYEQYF; cdr3_nt: TGTGCCAGCAGTGACTCGTCGGCCCCGGACAGGGGGTATCCCTACTACGAGCAGTACTTC
d_call: TRBD1; v_call: TRBV29-1; j_call: TRBJ2-7; clone_size: .; cdr3_aa: CSVEDRGQGAIPSYEQYF; cdr3_nt: TGCAGCGTTGAAGATCGCGGACAGGGGGCTATTCCCTCCTACGAGCAGTACTTC
d_call: .; v_call: TRBV30; j_call: TRBJ1-1; clone_size: .; cdr3_aa: CAWTGQQEAFF; cdr3_nt: TGTGCCTGGACCGGCCAGCAAGAAGCTTTCTTT
d_call: TRBD2; v_call: TRBV11-2; j_call: TRBJ2-7; clone_size: .; cdr3_aa: CASSQSGRAFEQYF; cdr3_nt: TGTGCCAGCAGCCAAAGCGGGAGGGCCTTCGAGCAGTACTTC
d_call: .; v_call: TRBV2; j_call: TRBJ2-1; clone_size: .; cdr3_aa: CATGSYNEQFF; cdr3_nt: TGTGCCACAGGGTCCTACAATGAGCAGTTCTTC
d_call: TRBD1; v_call: TRBV5-4; j_call: TRBJ2-2; clone_size: once; cdr3_aa: CASSVDRDNTGELFF; cdr3_nt: TGTGCCAGCAGCGTGGACAGGGACAACACCGGGGAGCTGTTTTTT
d_call: .; v_call: TRBV7-2; j_call: TRBJ1-2; clone_size: .; cdr3_aa: CASSQAVNYGYTF; cdr3_nt: TGTGCCAGCTCTCAGGCAGTTAACTATGGCTACACCTTC
d_call: .; v_call: TRBV9; j_call: TRBJ1-5; clone_size: once; cdr3_aa: CASSAYSNQPQHF; cdr3_nt: TGTGCCAGCAGCGCGTATAGCAATCAGCCCCAGCATTTT